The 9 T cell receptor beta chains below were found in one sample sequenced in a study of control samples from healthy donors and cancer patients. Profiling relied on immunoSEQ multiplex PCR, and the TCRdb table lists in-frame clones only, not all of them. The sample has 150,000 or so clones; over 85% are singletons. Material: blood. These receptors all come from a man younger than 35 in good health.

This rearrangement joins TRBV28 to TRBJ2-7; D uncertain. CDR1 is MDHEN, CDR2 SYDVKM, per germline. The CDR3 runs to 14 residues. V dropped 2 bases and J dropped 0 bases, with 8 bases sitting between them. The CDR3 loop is CASSLAGFSYEQYF. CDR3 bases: TGTGCCAGCAGTTTAGCCGGTTTCTCCTACGAGCAGTACTTC.

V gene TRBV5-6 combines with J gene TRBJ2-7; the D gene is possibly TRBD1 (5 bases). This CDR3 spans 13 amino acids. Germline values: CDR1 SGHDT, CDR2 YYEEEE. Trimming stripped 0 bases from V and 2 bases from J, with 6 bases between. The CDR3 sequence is CASSLGRAYEQYF. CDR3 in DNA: TGTGCCAGCAGCTTGGGCAGGGCCTACGAGCAGTACTTC.

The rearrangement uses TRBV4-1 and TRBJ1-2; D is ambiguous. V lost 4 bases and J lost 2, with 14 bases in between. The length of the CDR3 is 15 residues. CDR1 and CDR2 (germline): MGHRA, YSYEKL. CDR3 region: CASSPREAGNYGYTF. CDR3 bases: TGCGCCAGCAGCCCTCGGGAGGCTGGGAACTATGGCTACACCTTC.

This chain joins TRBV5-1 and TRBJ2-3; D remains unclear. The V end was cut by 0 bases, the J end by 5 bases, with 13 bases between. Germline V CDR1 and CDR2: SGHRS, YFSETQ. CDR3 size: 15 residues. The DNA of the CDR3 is TGCGCCAGCAGCTTGGAAGCCCGACTGGAAGATACGCAGTATTTT. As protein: CASSLEARLEDTQYF.

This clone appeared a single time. The DNA of the CDR3 is TGTGCCAGCCACCACGGGGGGGATTCACCCCTCCACTTT. Its translation is CASHHGGDSPLHF. The chain is built from TRBV6-6 and TRBJ1-6; TRBD1 might be the D (5 bases). CDR3 length: 13 amino acids. Germline CDR1 reads MNHNY; CDR2 reads SVGAGI (reference sequence). Trimming cost V 8 bases and J 8 bases, with 13 bases left between them.

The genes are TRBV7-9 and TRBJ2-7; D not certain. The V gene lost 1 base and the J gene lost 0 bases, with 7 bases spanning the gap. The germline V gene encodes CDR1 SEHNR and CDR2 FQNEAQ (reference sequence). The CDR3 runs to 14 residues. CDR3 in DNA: TGTGCCAGCAGCTTAGGGTACCCCTCCTACGAGCAGTACTTC. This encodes CASSLGYPSYEQYF.

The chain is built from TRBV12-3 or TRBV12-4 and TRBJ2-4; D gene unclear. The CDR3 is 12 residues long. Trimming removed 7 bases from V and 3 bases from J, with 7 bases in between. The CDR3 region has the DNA TGTGCCAGCACCCCCGACAAAAACATTCAGTACTTC. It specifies CASTPDKNIQYF.

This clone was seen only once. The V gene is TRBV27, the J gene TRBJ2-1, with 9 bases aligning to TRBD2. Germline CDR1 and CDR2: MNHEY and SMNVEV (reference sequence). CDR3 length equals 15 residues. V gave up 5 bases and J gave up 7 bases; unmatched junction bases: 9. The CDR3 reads CASSPRLAGNNEQFF. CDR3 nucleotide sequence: TGTGCCAGCAGTCCCCGTCTAGCGGGAAATAATGAGCAGTTCTTC.

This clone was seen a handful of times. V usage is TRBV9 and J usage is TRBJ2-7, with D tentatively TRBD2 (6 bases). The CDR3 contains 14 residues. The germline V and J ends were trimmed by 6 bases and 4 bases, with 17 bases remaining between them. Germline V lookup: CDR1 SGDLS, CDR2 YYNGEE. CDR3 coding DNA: TGTGCCAGCACCCCTTACGAGGGAGGTTACGAGCAGTACTTC. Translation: CASTPYEGGYEQYF.